This is a list of T cell receptor beta chains from one sample in a study of blood T cell repertoires in COVID-19. Clones were read by immunoSEQ multiplex PCR, and TCRdb kept only the in-frame ones, dropping some. The sample lists around 200,000 clones, around nine tenths seen once, with around 1.5% in the top ten. The source material was peripheral blood. Receptors originate from a man aged 18 to 29 with active or convalescent COVID-19. CDR3s include the opening cysteine and the closing phenylalanine or tryptophan. The order of the fields is J gene, V gene, D gene, clone size, CDR3 DNA, CDR3 protein. D genes are given only for firm matches. Not every row has a clone size; where given, it reads once, few, many or a size class.

j_call: TRBJ1-2; v_call: TRBV7-9; d_call: .; clone_size: .; cdr3_nt: TGTGCCAGCAGCTTACCCCTTGAGGAGTTCGGCTATGGCTACACCTTC; cdr3_aa: CASSLPLEEFGYGYTF
j_call: TRBJ1-1; v_call: TRBV6-5; d_call: .; clone_size: .; cdr3_nt: TGTGCCAGCAGTTCGCAGGGACTCACTGAAGCTTTCTTT; cdr3_aa: CASSSQGLTEAFF
j_call: TRBJ1-2; v_call: TRBV2; d_call: .; clone_size: .; cdr3_nt: TGTGCCAGCAGTGAATACGGGGGGGAAGGCTACACCTTC; cdr3_aa: CASSEYGGEGYTF
j_call: TRBJ1-6; v_call: TRBV7-9; d_call: .; clone_size: .; cdr3_nt: TGTGCCAGCAGCCTAGGAGTAGTTTCACCCCTCCACTTT; cdr3_aa: CASSLGVVSPLHF
j_call: TRBJ2-2; v_call: TRBV7-9; d_call: TRBD2; clone_size: .; cdr3_nt: TGTGCCAGCAGCCACAGCAGGTCGGGAGGAACCGGGGAGCTGTTTTTT; cdr3_aa: CASSHSRSGGTGELFF
j_call: TRBJ1-2; v_call: TRBV6-5; d_call: TRBD1; clone_size: .; cdr3_nt: TGTGCCAGCAGGCCCGGGACAGGGAGGCTTGGCTACACCTTC; cdr3_aa: CASRPGTGRLGYTF
j_call: TRBJ2-7; v_call: TRBV7-2; d_call: TRBD2; clone_size: once; cdr3_nt: TGTGCCAGCAGCTTAGCCCCAGCGGGAGCCTACGAGCAGTACTTC; cdr3_aa: CASSLAPAGAYEQYF
j_call: TRBJ2-1; v_call: TRBV19; d_call: TRBD2; clone_size: once; cdr3_nt: TGTGCCAGTAGTATGGGACTAGCGGGGGCCGAGAAATACAATGAGCAGTTCTTC; cdr3_aa: CASSMGLAGAEKYNEQFF
j_call: TRBJ2-3; v_call: TRBV5-4; d_call: TRBD1; clone_size: .; cdr3_nt: TGTGCCAGCAGCTTAACGACAGGGGCGGACACAGATACGCAGTATTTT; cdr3_aa: CASSLTTGADTDTQYF
j_call: TRBJ2-3; v_call: TRBV10-3; d_call: .; clone_size: .; cdr3_nt: TGTGCCATCAGTGGCCGACTAGGCGCAGATACGCAGTATTTT; cdr3_aa: CAISGRLGADTQYF
j_call: TRBJ2-1; v_call: TRBV7-9; d_call: .; clone_size: .; cdr3_nt: TGTGCCAGCGCTAGCTTCCACAATGAGCAGTTCTTC; cdr3_aa: CASASFHNEQFF
j_call: TRBJ1-5; v_call: TRBV7-8; d_call: .; clone_size: .; cdr3_nt: TGTGCCAGCAGCTTAGGGTTGGCAGGGGCTAGCAATCAGCCCCAGCATTTT; cdr3_aa: CASSLGLAGASNQPQHF
j_call: TRBJ2-5; v_call: TRBV10-3; d_call: .; clone_size: .; cdr3_nt: TGTGCCATCAGTCCCTCTTCTGGCGGGGTCGAGACCCAGTACTTC; cdr3_aa: CAISPSSGGVETQYF
j_call: TRBJ2-3; v_call: TRBV5-1; d_call: .; clone_size: .; cdr3_nt: TGCGCCAGCAGCTTTAGCGACTACACAGATACGCAGTATTTT; cdr3_aa: CASSFSDYTDTQYF
j_call: TRBJ2-7; v_call: TRBV27; d_call: .; clone_size: .; cdr3_nt: TGTGCCAGCAGTTCCAACTCCTACGAGCAGTACTTC; cdr3_aa: CASSSNSYEQYF
j_call: TRBJ2-7; v_call: TRBV7-9; d_call: .; clone_size: .; cdr3_nt: TGTGCCAGCAGCTTAGTTCCGTCAGAATCCTACGAGCAGTACTTC; cdr3_aa: CASSLVPSESYEQYF
j_call: TRBJ2-3; v_call: TRBV12-5; d_call: .; clone_size: .; cdr3_nt: TGTGCTAGTGGTTTGGCAGGGGGAGGTCCCCATTTT; cdr3_aa: CASGLAGGGPHF
j_call: TRBJ2-7; v_call: TRBV6-2/TRBV6-3; d_call: TRBD1; clone_size: .; cdr3_nt: TGTGCCAGCAGTCGCGGACCGGGACAGGGAGGGTACGAGCAGTACTTC; cdr3_aa: CASSRGPGQGGYEQYF
j_call: TRBJ1-2; v_call: TRBV30; d_call: TRBD1; clone_size: .; cdr3_nt: TGTGCCTGGAGCAAGGACAGGGAAAGAAACTATGGCTACACCTTC; cdr3_aa: CAWSKDRERNYGYTF
j_call: TRBJ1-1; v_call: TRBV11-3; d_call: .; clone_size: .; cdr3_nt: TGTGCCAGCCTGGGGTGGCGGCGCGGGACTGAAGCTTTCTTT; cdr3_aa: CASLGWRRGTEAFF
j_call: TRBJ2-1; v_call: TRBV5-1; d_call: TRBD2; clone_size: .; cdr3_nt: TGCGCCAGCAGCCCAAAGACTAGCGGGGGGGCTCATGAGCAGTTCTTC; cdr3_aa: CASSPKTSGGAHEQFF
j_call: TRBJ1-5; v_call: TRBV15; d_call: .; clone_size: .; cdr3_nt: TGTGCCACCAGCACAGGACAGTTCAATCAGCCCCAGCATTTT; cdr3_aa: CATSTGQFNQPQHF
j_call: TRBJ1-6; v_call: TRBV6-1; d_call: TRBD1; clone_size: .; cdr3_nt: TGTGCCAGCAGTGACGGGACAGGGGGCTCACCCCTCCACTTT; cdr3_aa: CASSDGTGGSPLHF
j_call: TRBJ2-3; v_call: TRBV30; d_call: .; clone_size: once; cdr3_nt: TGTGCCTGCCAAGGGGGAGGGTATACGCAGTATTTT; cdr3_aa: CACQGGGYTQYF
j_call: TRBJ1-5; v_call: TRBV30; d_call: TRBD1; clone_size: .; cdr3_nt: TGTGCCTGGAGCCGAACAGGGGGCTCCGGTCAGCCCCAGCATTTT; cdr3_aa: CAWSRTGGSGQPQHF
j_call: TRBJ2-7; v_call: TRBV7-9; d_call: .; clone_size: .; cdr3_nt: TGTGCCAGCAGCCAACGACAGGTCGGTTCGGGGTCCTACGAGCAGTACTTC; cdr3_aa: CASSQRQVGSGSYEQYF
j_call: TRBJ1-2; v_call: TRBV11-2; d_call: .; clone_size: .; cdr3_nt: TGTGCCAGCAGCTTAGTAGGGGATGGCTACACCTTC; cdr3_aa: CASSLVGDGYTF
j_call: TRBJ1-1; v_call: TRBV19; d_call: .; clone_size: .; cdr3_nt: TGTGCCAGTAGTATTTTGTCCAGTGGGAACACTGAAGCTTTCTTT; cdr3_aa: CASSILSSGNTEAFF
j_call: TRBJ2-5; v_call: TRBV12-3/TRBV12-4; d_call: .; clone_size: .; cdr3_nt: TGTGCCAGCAGTTTACTAAGACAAGAGACCCAGTACTTC; cdr3_aa: CASSLLRQETQYF
j_call: TRBJ1-1; v_call: TRBV3-1/TRBV3-2; d_call: .; clone_size: .; cdr3_nt: TGTGCCAGCAGCCTGGCAGGGGACACTGAAGCTTTCTTT; cdr3_aa: CASSLAGDTEAFF
j_call: TRBJ2-5; v_call: TRBV27; d_call: TRBD2; clone_size: .; cdr3_nt: TGTGCCAGCAGTTTAATCGGTAGCGGGACGCTTAAGAGGACCCAGTACTTC; cdr3_aa: CASSLIGSGTLKRTQYF
j_call: TRBJ2-3; v_call: TRBV11-2; d_call: TRBD1; clone_size: .; cdr3_nt: TGTGCCAGCAGCCTAAGGACAGGCATTTCTAGCACAGATACGCAGTATTTT; cdr3_aa: CASSLRTGISSTDTQYF
j_call: TRBJ1-1; v_call: TRBV6-6; d_call: TRBD1; clone_size: .; cdr3_nt: TGTGCCAGCAACGAAGGGGACAGCCTGAACACTGAAGCTTTCTTT; cdr3_aa: CASNEGDSLNTEAFF
j_call: TRBJ2-1; v_call: TRBV5-4; d_call: TRBD2; clone_size: .; cdr3_nt: TGTGCCAGCAGCGGGAGGGGTAGCGGGATAACCTACAATGAGCAGTTCTTC; cdr3_aa: CASSGRGSGITYNEQFF
j_call: TRBJ1-1; v_call: TRBV5-1; d_call: .; clone_size: once; cdr3_nt: TGCGCCAGCAGCTTGGGGACAGCCAACACTGAAGCTTTCTTT; cdr3_aa: CASSLGTANTEAFF
j_call: TRBJ2-1; v_call: TRBV5-1; d_call: TRBD1; clone_size: .; cdr3_nt: TGCGCCAGCAGCTCCCGCCGGGACAGGGCCTCTTCCCCCACAAATGAGCAGTTCTTC; cdr3_aa: CASSSRRDRASSPTNEQFF
j_call: TRBJ1-1; v_call: TRBV19; d_call: .; clone_size: .; cdr3_nt: TGTGCCAGTAGTATTATGGGGGGCACTGAAGCTTTCTTT; cdr3_aa: CASSIMGGTEAFF
j_call: TRBJ1-5; v_call: TRBV7-9; d_call: TRBD1; clone_size: .; cdr3_nt: TGTGCCAGCAGCCTGAACAGGGGCCCCCAGCATTTT; cdr3_aa: CASSLNRGPQHF
j_call: TRBJ2-7; v_call: TRBV10-3; d_call: .; clone_size: .; cdr3_nt: TGTGCCATCAGTGACAGGGAACCCTACGAGCAGTACTTC; cdr3_aa: CAISDREPYEQYF
j_call: TRBJ1-4; v_call: TRBV7-6; d_call: .; clone_size: .; cdr3_nt: TGTGCCAGCAGCATAGGGCTCAGGGGTGAAAAACTGTTTTTT; cdr3_aa: CASSIGLRGEKLFF
j_call: TRBJ2-3; v_call: TRBV19; d_call: .; clone_size: .; cdr3_nt: TGTGCCAGTAGTATAGTCAGTCCCCTCCCAACAGATACGCAGTATTTT; cdr3_aa: CASSIVSPLPTDTQYF
j_call: TRBJ2-2; v_call: TRBV9; d_call: .; clone_size: .; cdr3_nt: TGTGCCAGCAGCGTAGTAGGGGGAAACACCGGGGAGCTGTTTTTT; cdr3_aa: CASSVVGGNTGELFF
j_call: TRBJ1-2; v_call: TRBV29-1; d_call: .; clone_size: few; cdr3_nt: TGCAGCGTTGAAGGGTATGGTCAAACGGACTATGGCTACACCTTC; cdr3_aa: CSVEGYGQTDYGYTF
j_call: TRBJ1-2; v_call: TRBV4-2; d_call: TRBD1; clone_size: .; cdr3_nt: TGTGCCAGCAGCCAATCTCAGGGGGTCTATGGCTACACCTTC; cdr3_aa: CASSQSQGVYGYTF
j_call: TRBJ2-1; v_call: TRBV7-2; d_call: TRBD2; clone_size: .; cdr3_nt: TGTGCCAGCTCAAGGCTAGCGGGAGTAGGTGAGCAGTTCTTC; cdr3_aa: CASSRLAGVGEQFF
j_call: TRBJ2-2; v_call: TRBV3-1/TRBV3-2; d_call: TRBD2; clone_size: many; cdr3_nt: TGTGCCAGCAGCCACGGGACTATATTGAAGGAGCTGTTTTTT; cdr3_aa: CASSHGTILKELFF
j_call: TRBJ1-5; v_call: TRBV3-1/TRBV3-2; d_call: .; clone_size: few; cdr3_nt: TGTGCCAGCAGCCAAGAGCTAGGGGATCAGCCCCAGCATTTT; cdr3_aa: CASSQELGDQPQHF